This T cell receptor beta chain was identified in a study of blood T cell repertoires in COVID-19. The CDR3 totals 13 residues. Trimming took off 4 bases at V and 4 bases at J, with 10 bases between the two ends. Some clones are missing from TCRdb's copy, which holds only in-frame ones; the method was immunoSEQ multiplex PCR. This table holds about 130,000 clones, roughly 80% found once. This clone was seen a handful of times. This chain links TRBV12-3 or TRBV12-4 with TRBJ1-1, with a tentative D call TRBD1 (6 bases). This clonotype originated in a woman aged 45-65 years who had recovered from COVID-19. Sequencing was carried out using PBMCs or T cells enriched from blood (not recorded which). CDR3 coding DNA: TGTGCCAGCAGTTCCCAACAGGGCACTGAAGCTTTCTTT. Translation gives CASSSQQGTEAFF.